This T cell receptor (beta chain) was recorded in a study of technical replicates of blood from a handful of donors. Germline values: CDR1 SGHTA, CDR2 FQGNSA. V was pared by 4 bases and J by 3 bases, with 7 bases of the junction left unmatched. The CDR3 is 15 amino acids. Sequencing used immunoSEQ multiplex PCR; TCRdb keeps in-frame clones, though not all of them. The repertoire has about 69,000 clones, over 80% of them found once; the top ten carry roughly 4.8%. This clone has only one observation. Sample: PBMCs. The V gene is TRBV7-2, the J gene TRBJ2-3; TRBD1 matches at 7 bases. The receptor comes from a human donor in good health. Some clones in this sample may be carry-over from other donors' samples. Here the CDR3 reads CASSSNRGSTDTQYF. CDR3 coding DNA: TGTGCCAGCAGCTCTAACAGGGGAAGTACAGATACGCAGTATTTT. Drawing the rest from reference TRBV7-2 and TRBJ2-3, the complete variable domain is GAGVSQSPSNKVTEKGKDVELRCDPISGHTALYWYRQSLGQGLEFLIYFQGNSAPDKSGLPSDRFSAERTGGSVSTLTIQRTQQEDSAVYLCASSSNRGSTDTQYFGPGTRLTVL.